These 9 T cell receptor beta chains were sequenced from one sample in a study of blood T cell repertoires in COVID-19. Some clones are missing from TCRdb's copy, which holds only in-frame ones; the method was immunoSEQ multiplex PCR. This table holds under 200,000 clones, about 80% found once. The sample consisted of peripheral blood. The origin of the receptors is a woman between 55 and 75 years old with COVID-19, enrolled during active disease.

The CDR3 DNA is TGTGCCAGCAGTTTATCAGCGCAGTACGTC. This codes for CASSLSAQYV. This chain joins TRBV27 and TRBJ2-7; no clear D. Trimming left V 0 bases short and J 9 bases short, with 3 bases between. The germline CDR1 and CDR2 sequences are MNHEY and SMNVEV (reference sequence). The CDR3 consists of 10 residues.

This clone was found a few times. The chain recombines TRBV11-2 with TRBJ1-2, with a possible D match to TRBD1 (6 bases). CDR3 length: 15 residues. V was trimmed by 5 bases and J by 5 bases, leaving 18 bases between them. Per germline, CDR1 SGHAT and CDR2 FQNNGV. The CDR3 bases are TGTGCCAGCAGCCTGGACAGCTTTCAGGGGTATGGCTACACCTTC. Translated, it gives CASSLDSFQGYGYTF. The complete variable domain, with remaining parts taken from reference TRBV11-2 and TRBJ1-2, reads EAGVAQSPRYKIIEKRQSVAFWCNPISGHATLYWYQQILGQGPKLLIQFQNNGVVDDSQLPKDRFSAERLKGVDSTLKIQPAKLEDSAVYLCASSLDSFQGYGYTFGSGTRLTVV.

This clone occurred once. The rearrangement links TRBV18 to TRBJ1-1; D unclear. The V end was cut by 3 bases, the J end by 2 bases, with 10 bases between. The CDR3 contains 14 residues. Germline V gives CDR1 KGHSH, CDR2 LQKENI. DNA for the CDR3: TGTGCCAGCTCACCGGTACAGACCAACACTGAAGCTTTCTTT. It specifies CASSPVQTNTEAFF.

V is TRBV6-2 or TRBV6-3 and J is TRBJ1-5; 7 nucleotides line up with TRBD1. V gave up 5 bases and J gave up 1 base; unmatched junction bases: 5. In germline, CDR1 is MNHEY, CDR2 SVGEGT. The CDR3 consists of 15 residues. CDR3: CASSNPTGSNQPQHF. As DNA, the CDR3 is TGTGCCAGCAGTAATCCGACAGGGAGCAATCAGCCCCAGCATTTT.

Concerning this clone: In the same sample, other DNA sequences code for this CDR3. This chain uses TRBV12-3 or TRBV12-4 with TRBJ1-1, with D hard to call. V was clipped by 2 bases and J by 4 bases, with 8 bases between them. CDR3 length equals 13 residues. For the CDR3, the DNA is TGTGCCAGCAGTTTACCGCCGGGCACTGAAGCTTTCTTT. This sequence encodes CASSLPPGTEAFF.

V is TRBV7-8 and J is TRBJ1-1, with D hard to call. CDR1 SGHVS and CDR2 FQNEAQ come from the germline V gene. The CDR3 contains 15 residues. Trimming cost V 0 bases and J 6 bases, with 14 bases left between them. CDR3 sequence: CASSLALGGGAEAFF. The CDR3 bases are TGTGCCAGCAGCTTAGCCTTGGGCGGAGGTGCTGAAGCTTTCTTT.

This clone was recorded only once. This chain joins TRBV5-1 and TRBJ2-5, with TRBD2 matching over 15 bases. Germline lookup yields CDR1 SGHRS and CDR2 YFSETQ. This CDR3 spans 16 amino acids. The junction had 6 bases not matched to a gene; V was cut back by 4 bases and J by 5 bases. The DNA of the CDR3 is TGCGCCAGCAGCCCCCGGACTAGCGGGAGGGGGGAGACCCAGTACTTC. This gives the protein CASSPRTSGRGETQYF. Variable domain in full (rest from reference TRBV5-1 and TRBJ2-5): KAGVTQTPRYLIKTRGQQVTLSCSPISGHRSVSWYQQTPGQGLQFLFEYFSETQRNKGNFPGRFSGRQFSNSRSEMNVSTLELGDSALYLCASSPRTSGRGETQYFGPGTRLLVL.

The chain combines TRBV11-3 with TRBJ2-7, with 7 nucleotides matching TRBD1. This CDR3 comprises 14 residues. CDR1 is SGHNT and CDR2 is YENEEA in the germline V gene. Trimming removed 1 base from V and 2 bases from J; junction bases left unmatched: 2. The CDR3 spells CASSLGGGTYEQYF. CDR3 DNA: TGTGCCAGCAGCTTAGGAGGGGGCACCTACGAGCAGTACTTC.

The genes are TRBV6-1 and TRBJ2-1, with TRBD2 as a possible D gene (6 bases). CDR1 is MNHNS and CDR2 is SASEGT in the germline V gene. Trimming stripped 0 bases from V and 6 bases from J, with 6 bases between. The CDR3 length is 13 residues. The CDR3 loop reads CASSEAGGNEQFF. CDR3 DNA sequence: TGTGCCAGCAGTGAAGCGGGGGGCAATGAGCAGTTCTTC.